The 25 T cell receptor beta chains listed next were all sequenced from one sample in a study of ipilimumab plus nivolumab after autologous stem cell transplantation. The table came from immunoSEQ multiplex PCR; TCRdb's copy has only in-frame clones and leaves some out. The table includes 15,000 to 20,000 clones, roughly 77% detected once. The source was PBMCs, collected in a trial of ipilimumab plus nivolumab as post-transplant consolidation. These receptors were obtained from a male donor with diffuse large B-cell lymphoma.

This rearrangement joins TRBV6-1 to TRBJ2-7, with 9 bases that match TRBD1. CDR1 and CDR2 (germline): MNHNS, SASEGT. The CDR3 totals 14 residues. The V gene end was trimmed by 6 bases and the J gene end by 6 bases; junction bases not matched to a gene: 9. CDR3 nucleotides: TGTGCCAGCAGCGATGGACAGGGGCGCGGCGAGCAGTACTTC. Protein sequence: CASSDGQGRGEQYF.

The chain joins TRBV29-1 to TRBJ2-3; D gene ambiguous. The germline V gene encodes CDR1 SQVTM and CDR2 ANQGSEA. The CDR3 loop spans 15 amino acids. The ends were cut back, 0 bases at V and 2 bases at J, with 12 bases in the middle. The CDR3, as DNA: TGCAGCGTTGAAGATCCGGCGGAGACCACAGATACGCAGTATTTT. Translation gives CSVEDPAETTDTQYF.

The gene calls are TRBV7-9 and TRBJ1-4, with D possibly TRBD1 on 6 matching bases. Germline values: CDR1 SEHNR, CDR2 FQNEAQ (reference sequence). The CDR3 contains 16 residues. V lost 4 bases to trimming and J lost 4 bases, with 16 bases between them. The CDR3 DNA follows: TGTGCCAGCAGCTACCGCATAAGGGGGATTAATGAAAAACTGTTTTTT. As protein: CASSYRIRGINEKLFF.

The chain recombines TRBV19 with TRBJ1-3; D ambiguous. The CDR3 covers 14 residues. The V end was cut by 7 bases, the J end by 0 bases, with 10 bases between. Looked up from germline, CDR1 is LNHDA and CDR2 is SQIVND (reference sequence). The CDR3 sequence is CASKVQLSGNTIYF. The CDR3 nucleotides read TGTGCCAGTAAGGTACAGCTCTCTGGAAACACCATATATTTT.

The chain uses TRBV7-2 and TRBJ2-7; 12 bases match TRBD1. Germline V lookup: CDR1 SGHTA, CDR2 FQGNSA. V lost 4 bases and J lost 9; bases outside the gene matches: 7. The CDR3 is 14 residues long. The CDR3 nucleotides are TGTGCCAGCAGCTCTACCGGGACAGGGGGCCGGCAGTACTTC. Translated: CASSSTGTGGRQYF.

The chain joins TRBV28 to TRBJ2-7, with 8 nucleotides matching TRBD1. V was clipped by 3 bases and J by 4 bases; unmatched bases: 5. The CDR3 runs to 14 residues. The V gene's germline CDR1 is MDHEN and CDR2 SYDVKM. This CDR3 is CASSFRGRIYEQYF. DNA for the CDR3: TGTGCCAGCAGTTTCAGGGGGCGCATATACGAGCAGTACTTC.

The chain links TRBV11-2 to TRBJ2-5; D gene uncertain. Germline CDR1 reads SGHAT; CDR2 reads FQNNGV. The CDR3 is made up of 15 amino acids. V was trimmed by 3 bases and J by 3 bases, leaving 14 bases between them. CDR3 DNA sequence: TGTGCCAGCAGCTTCTTCCCCGCAGGTGAAGAGACCCAGTACTTC. Translation gives CASSFFPAGEETQYF.

The DNA of the CDR3 is TGTGCCAGCAGTAAGGGGCCGCCCCAGCATTTT. It encodes CASSKGPPQHF. V and J are TRBV28 and TRBJ1-5; D might be TRBD1 (5 bases). CDR1 is MDHEN and CDR2 is SYDVKM in the germline V gene. The CDR3 extends over 11 amino acids. Trimming stripped 5 bases from V and 9 bases from J, with 8 bases between.

J is TRBJ2-5 and V is TRBV6-5; D gene uncertain. The V end was cut by 7 bases, the J end by 2 bases, with 11 bases between. The CDR3 contains 13 residues. Germline V gives CDR1 MNHEY, CDR2 SVGAGI. CDR3 coding DNA: TGTGCCAGCAAAGTACTTTATCAAGAGACCCAGTACTTC. It translates to CASKVLYQETQYF.

V and J are TRBV11-3 and TRBJ2-7; 9 bases are shared with TRBD1. Trimming took 5 bases from V and 6 from J; bases not matched to a gene: 11. Per germline, CDR1 SGHNT and CDR2 YENEEA. The CDR3 runs to 15 residues. The chain's CDR3 is CASSTRQGGASEQYF. The CDR3 nucleotides are TGTGCCAGCAGCACAAGACAGGGGGGAGCCTCCGAGCAGTACTTC.

The chain recombines TRBV6-6 with TRBJ2-3; 11 bases are shared with TRBD1. Germline V CDR1 and CDR2: MNHNY, SVGAGI (reference sequence). J gave up 7 bases and V 6 bases, and 6 bases lay outside the gene matches. The CDR3 sequence is 14 residues long. The CDR3, as DNA: TGTGCCAGCAGAGGGGGACAGGGGGGGAATACGCAGTATTTT. Translating it yields CASRGGQGGNTQYF.

The J gene is TRBJ2-3, the V gene TRBV20-1; D remains ambiguous. The CDR3 runs to 11 residues. CDR1 is DFQATT and CDR2 is SNEGSKA in the germline V gene (reference sequence). The CDR3: CRGQTADTQYF. DNA of the CDR3: TGCAGGGGCCAGACCGCAGATACGCAGTATTTT.

This clone ranks as medium-sized (0.01 to 0.1%). The chain is built from TRBV10-1 and TRBJ2-7, with D unclear. Deletions cut 0 bases from V and 2 bases from J, with 8 bases between. The CDR3 has 14 residues. CDR1 WNHNN and CDR2 SYGVQD come from the germline V gene (reference sequence). CDR3 nucleotide sequence: TGCGCCAGCAGTGAGTCCCTGGGCCCCTACGAGCAGTACTTC. This sequence encodes CASSESLGPYEQYF.

The chain joins TRBV4-3 to TRBJ1-6; 8 bases agree with TRBD1. Per the germline V gene, CDR1 is LGHNA and CDR2 is YSLEER. V shed 2 bases and J 7 bases; nucleotides not matched to a gene: 4. The CDR3 has 15 residues. CDR3 nucleotides: TGCGCCAGCAGCCAATCACCAGGGGGCAATTCACCCCTCCACTTT. As protein: CASSQSPGGNSPLHF.

The CDR3 region is CASGLGVNQPQHF. The CDR3 DNA reads TGTGCTAGTGGTTTGGGGGTCAATCAGCCCCAGCATTTT. The gene calls are TRBV12-5 and TRBJ1-5, with D hard to call. CDR1 and CDR2 (germline): LGHNT, FRNRAP. The CDR3 is made up of 13 amino acids. The ends were cut back, 1 base at V and 3 bases at J, with 4 bases in the middle.

This clone was recorded only once. The J gene is TRBJ1-6, the V gene TRBV5-1; D call uncertain. The V end lost 0 bases, the J end lost 6 bases, and 10 bases lay between the germline ends. The CDR3 is 15 residues long. Looked up from germline, CDR1 is SGHRS and CDR2 is YFSETQ. The CDR3 loop reads CASSLDPAGNSPLHF. In nucleotides, the CDR3 is TGCGCCAGCAGCTTGGATCCTGCTGGTAATTCACCCCTCCACTTT.

The chain is built from TRBV10-2 and TRBJ2-7; no firm D call. V lost 4 bases, J lost 0 bases, and 7 bases lay in between. The CDR3 covers 13 residues. Per the germline V gene, CDR1 is WSHSY and CDR2 is SAAADI. The CDR3 spells CASSVSSSYEQYF. The CDR3 nucleotides are TGCGCCAGCAGTGTCTCCAGCTCCTACGAGCAGTACTTC.

The rearrangement uses TRBV6-1 and TRBJ2-5, with a weak D call TRBD1 (6 bases). Between the trimmed V and J ends, which lost 7 bases and 5 bases, there was a span of 20 bases. Germline CDR1 reads MNHNS; CDR2 reads SASEGT. The CDR3 covers 15 residues. In nucleotides, the CDR3 is TGTGCCAGCACAAGCTCCGGGACAACACGCGAGACCCAGTACTTC. Translated: CASTSSGTTRETQYF.

This clone is a singleton in its sample. The chain joins TRBV29-1 to TRBJ1-2; possibly TRBD1 for D (6 bases). The V end was cut by 2 bases, the J end by 5 bases, with 9 bases between. The V gene's germline CDR1 is SQVTM and CDR2 ANQGSEA. The length of the CDR3 is 12 residues. CDR3 in amino acids: CSVERGKYGYTF. The DNA of the CDR3 is TGCAGCGTTGAAAGGGGGAAGTATGGCTACACCTTC.

The genes are TRBV5-6 and TRBJ2-3; D remains ambiguous. Trimming stripped 3 bases from V and 8 bases from J, with 13 bases between. Germline CDR1 reads SGHDT; CDR2 reads YYEEEE. The CDR3 has 13 residues. The CDR3 sequence is CASSSRPSGTQYF. The CDR3 DNA reads TGTGCCAGCAGCTCACGACCGTCCGGTACGCAGTATTTT.

The chain links TRBV18 to TRBJ1-2, with 8 nucleotides matching TRBD1. The CDR3 loop spans 16 amino acids. The germline CDR1 and CDR2 sequences are KGHSH and LQKENI. V lost 3 bases and J lost 3; bases outside the gene matches: 9. The CDR3 bases are TGTGCCAGCTCACCCATTCAGGGGGCGCGGGACTATGGCTACACCTTC. Its protein is CASSPIQGARDYGYTF.

The chain recombines TRBV7-9 with TRBJ2-7, with D unclear. CDR1 and CDR2 (germline): SEHNR, FQNEAQ (reference sequence). The V end was cut by 5 bases, the J end by 3 bases, with 11 bases between. The CDR3 runs to 13 residues. CDR3 sequence: CASSPGVGYEQYF. CDR3 bases: TGTGCCAGCAGCCCTGGGGTGGGCTACGAGCAGTACTTC.

This chain connects TRBV5-1 to TRBJ2-1, with 10 bases lining up with TRBD1. The CDR3 runs to 14 residues. V lost 4 bases and J lost 8; bases outside the gene matches: 6. Germline loops: CDR1 SGHRS, CDR2 YFSETQ. The CDR3 protein is CASSLTGTGDEQFF. The CDR3, as DNA: TGCGCCAGCAGCCTCACCGGGACAGGGGATGAGCAGTTCTTC.

The chain carries TRBV10-2 and TRBJ2-3; TRBD2 agrees at 11 bases. The CDR3 has 15 residues. V shed 5 bases and J 4 bases; nucleotides not matched to a gene: 5. Germline V lookup: CDR1 WSHSY, CDR2 SAAADI. The CDR3 sequence: CASSLAGGLADTQYF. CDR3 coding DNA: TGCGCCAGCAGTCTAGCGGGGGGTCTCGCAGATACGCAGTATTTT.

The gene calls are TRBV7-3 and TRBJ1-1; D perhaps matches TRBD1 (5 bases). V shed 5 bases and J shed 2 bases, with 12 bases lying between them. This CDR3 region has 14 residues. CDR1 and CDR2 from the germline V gene are SGHTA and FQGTGA. The CDR3 DNA is TGTGCCAGCAGCCGGGAGGGACCAAACACTGAAGCTTTCTTT. It specifies CASSREGPNTEAFF.